These T cell receptor beta chains were read from a single sample in a study of T cells in Graves' hyperthyroidism and ophthalmopathy. TCRdb itself ran the multiplex PCR reads through MiXCR, one entry per CDR3 protein. This table has about 350,000 distinct CDR3 sequences, roughly 13% appearing once. Sequencing was performed on blood. These receptors were collected from a woman aged 30 to 39 with Graves' hyperthyroidism. Both conserved end residues are part of each CDR3. Each record gives: CDR3 length, V gene, clone size, J gene, D gene, CDR3 DNA, CDR3 protein. D genes are given only for firm matches. Rows give clone size only sometimes, using once, few, many, or a class for an expanded clone.

>13|TRBV11-1|many|TRBJ1-2|.
TGTGCCGTTCGACGGGATTTCGACTATGGCTACACCTTC
CAVRRDFDYGYTF
>13|TRBV6-1|many|TRBJ2-1|TRBD2
TGTGCCAGCGGGACTAGCGATTACAATGAGCAGTTCTTC
CASGTSDYNEQFF
>14|TRBV2|many|TRBJ1-1|.
TGTGCCAGCAGTGAGGTGCACCAGAACACTGAAGCTTTCTTT
CASSEVHQNTEAFF
>14|TRBV28|few|TRBJ2-7|TRBD2
TGTGCCAGCAGTTTCCTAGCGGGTAGATACGAGCAGTACTTC
CASSFLAGRYEQYF
>16|TRBV2|many|TRBJ2-3|.
TGTGCCAGCAGCGCCGGGACCCGCGCTAGCACAGATACGCAGTATTTT
CASSAGTRASTDTQYF
>12|TRBV29-1|few|TRBJ1-1|.
TGCAGCGTTGTACCCCCGGGGGCTGAAGCTTTCTTT
CSVVPPGAEAFF
>14|TRBV12-3/TRBV12-4|many|TRBJ1-1|TRBD1
TGTGCCAGCAGTTTTCAGGGGGGTGACACTGAAGCTTTCTTT
CASSFQGGDTEAFF
>13|TRBV24-1|.|TRBJ2-5|.
TGTGCCACCATGGGGCCTATGGAGCAGACCCAGTACTTC
CATMGPMEQTQYF
>18|TRBV27|.|TRBJ2-1|TRBD2
TGTGCCACCAGTGGACTAGCGGGAGTAACGGTATCCTACAATGAGCAGTTCTTC
CATSGLAGVTVSYNEQFF
>13|TRBV24-1|many|TRBJ2-7|TRBD1
TGTGCCACCAGTGATTTGCTGACAGGGGAGCAGTACTTC
CATSDLLTGEQYF
>16|TRBV7-2|few|TRBJ2-3|TRBD2
TGTGCCAGCAGCTTAGAATTGGCGGGAGGGGCAGATACGCAGTATTTT
CASSLELAGGADTQYF
>15|TRBV20-1|many|TRBJ2-3|TRBD1
TGCAGTGCTGTTGGGGACAGGGGGCCCACAGATACGCAGTATTTT
CSAVGDRGPTDTQYF
>15|TRBV9|few|TRBJ2-1|.
TGTGCCAGCAGCGTAGGAAAGGGGGGGAACAATGAGCAGTTCTTC
CASSVGKGGNNEQFF
>12|TRBV10-2|.|TRBJ1-5|.
TGCGCCAGCAGTGAGGTAGACGTGGCCCAGCATTTT
CASSEVDVAQHF
>18|TRBV6-1|many|TRBJ1-2|TRBD1
TGTGCCAGCAGTTTTGGGGCCCCCGGGACAGGCGATCACTATGGCTACACCTTC
CASSFGAPGTGDHYGYTF
>15|TRBV7-3|many|TRBJ2-1|TRBD1
TGTGCCAGCAGCCCCACCCCCGGGACAGTCAATGAGCAGTTCTTC
CASSPTPGTVNEQFF
>16|TRBV15|few|TRBJ2-2|.
TGTGCCACCAGCAGAGGGGGCTTAATAAACACCGGGGAGCTGTTTTTT
CATSRGGLINTGELFF
>15|TRBV18|many|TRBJ2-2|.
TGTGCCAGCTCACCAACCGCCATAGGGGCCGGGGAGCTGTTTTTT
CASSPTAIGAGELFF
>17|TRBV7-8|.|TRBJ2-5|.
TGTGCCAGCAGCTTCCGAAGTCAGAGCGGGCCCATGGAGACCCAGTACTTC
CASSFRSQSGPMETQYF
>15|TRBV7-6|many|TRBJ2-1|.
TGTGCCAGCAGCCATCTCAGGCCTGGGGGCAATGAGCAGTTCTTC
CASSHLRPGGNEQFF